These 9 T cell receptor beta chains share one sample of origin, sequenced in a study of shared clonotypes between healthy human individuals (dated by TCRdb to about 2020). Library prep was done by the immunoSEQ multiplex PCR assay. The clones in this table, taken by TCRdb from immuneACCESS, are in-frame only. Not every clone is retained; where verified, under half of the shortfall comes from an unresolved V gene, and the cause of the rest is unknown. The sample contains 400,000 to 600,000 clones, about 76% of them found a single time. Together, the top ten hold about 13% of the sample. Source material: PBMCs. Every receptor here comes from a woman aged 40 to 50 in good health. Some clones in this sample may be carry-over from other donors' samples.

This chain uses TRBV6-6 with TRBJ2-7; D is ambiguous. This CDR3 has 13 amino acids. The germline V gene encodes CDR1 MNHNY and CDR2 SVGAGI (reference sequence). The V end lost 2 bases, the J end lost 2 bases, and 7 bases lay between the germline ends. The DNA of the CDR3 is TGTGCCAGCAGTTACGAGGTCACCTACGAGCAGTACTTC. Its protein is CASSYEVTYEQYF.

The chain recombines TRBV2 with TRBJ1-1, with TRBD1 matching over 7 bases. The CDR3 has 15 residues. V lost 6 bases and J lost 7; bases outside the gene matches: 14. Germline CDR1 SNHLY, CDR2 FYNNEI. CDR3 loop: CASRRQGGVNYEAFF. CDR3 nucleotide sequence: TGTGCCAGCAGGCGACAGGGAGGGGTTAACTATGAAGCTTTCTTT.

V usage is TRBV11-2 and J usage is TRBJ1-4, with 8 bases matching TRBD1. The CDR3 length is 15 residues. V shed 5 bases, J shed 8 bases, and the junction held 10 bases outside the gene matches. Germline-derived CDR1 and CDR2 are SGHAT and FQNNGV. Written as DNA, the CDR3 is TGTGCCAGCAGCCCACCCGGGACAGGTACCGAAAAACTGTTTTTT. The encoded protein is CASSPPGTGTEKLFF.

The CDR3 nucleotides read TGTGCCTGGAGCCGACTGGAGGGGAGTCGGCTTGAAGCTTTCTTT. Protein sequence: CAWSRLEGSRLEAFF. V and J are TRBV30 and TRBJ1-1; D may be TRBD1 (5 bases). V was trimmed by 3 bases and J by 7 bases, leaving 21 bases between them. The germline V gene has CDR1 GTSNPN and CDR2 SVGIG (reference sequence). This CDR3 is built from 15 residues.

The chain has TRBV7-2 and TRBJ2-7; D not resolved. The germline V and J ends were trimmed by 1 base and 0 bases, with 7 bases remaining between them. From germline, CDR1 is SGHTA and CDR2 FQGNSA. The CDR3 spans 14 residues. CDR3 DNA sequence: TGTGCCAGCAGCTTAGTCCTCAGCTCCTACGAGCAGTACTTC. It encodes CASSLVLSSYEQYF.

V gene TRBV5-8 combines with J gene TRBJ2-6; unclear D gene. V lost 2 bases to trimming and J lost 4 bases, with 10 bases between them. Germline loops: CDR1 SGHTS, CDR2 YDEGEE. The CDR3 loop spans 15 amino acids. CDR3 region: CASSLVGSGANVLTF. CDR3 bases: TGTGCCAGCAGCTTAGTGGGTTCCGGGGCCAACGTCCTGACTTTC.

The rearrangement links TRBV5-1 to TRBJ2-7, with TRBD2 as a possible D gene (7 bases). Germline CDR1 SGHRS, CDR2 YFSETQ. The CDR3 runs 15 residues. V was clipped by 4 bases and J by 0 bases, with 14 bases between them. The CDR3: CASSPGGGSSYEQYF. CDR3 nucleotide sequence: TGCGCCAGCAGCCCTGGGGGCGGGAGCTCCTACGAGCAGTACTTC.

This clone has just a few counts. This CDR3 is CASSFTGAGSTEAFF. DNA for the CDR3: TGCGCCAGCAGCTTTACAGGGGCGGGTAGCACTGAAGCTTTCTTT. This chain uses TRBV5-1 with TRBJ1-1; TRBD1 agrees at 7 bases. V was pared by 2 bases and J by 4 bases, with 8 bases of the junction left unmatched. The CDR3 is 15 residues long. Germline CDR1 reads SGHRS; CDR2 reads YFSETQ.

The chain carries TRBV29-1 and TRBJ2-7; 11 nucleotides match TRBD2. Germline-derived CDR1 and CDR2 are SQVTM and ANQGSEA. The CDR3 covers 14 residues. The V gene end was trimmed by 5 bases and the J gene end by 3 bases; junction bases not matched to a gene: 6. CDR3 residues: CSVSPGTSGYEQYF. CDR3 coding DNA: TGCAGCGTTTCTCCCGGGACTAGCGGCTACGAGCAGTACTTC.